A single sample gave rise to the 8 T cell receptor beta chains below, sequenced in a study of shared clonotypes between healthy human individuals. Using immunoSEQ multiplex PCR, the repertoire was profiled, and TCRdb retains in-frame clones only, with some absent. The data contain about 2 million clones, roughly 94% of them singletons. Input material: naive CD4+ T cells sorted from blood. Subset here: CD45RA+ positively selected. Receptors originate from a man younger than 35 in good health.

V and J are TRBV27 and TRBJ2-7, with 10 bases lining up with TRBD1. The CDR3 contains 15 residues. The germline gives CDR1 MNHEY, CDR2 SMNVEV (reference sequence). V gave up 3 bases and J gave up 4 bases; unmatched junction bases: 6. The CDR3 coding sequence is TGTGCCAGCAGTTTCCAGGACAGGGGGACGTACGAGCAGTACTTC. It yields the protein CASSFQDRGTYEQYF.

The rearrangement links TRBV7-9 to TRBJ1-4, with no clear D. The V and J ends lost 3 bases and 4 bases respectively, with 9 bases between them. Germline V gene sequence: CDR1 SEHNR, CDR2 FQNEAQ (reference sequence). CDR3 length: 14 amino acids. CDR3 sequence: CASSFPGYNEKLFF. CDR3 sequence (DNA): TGTGCCAGCAGCTTCCCAGGCTATAATGAAAAACTGTTTTTT.

The V gene is TRBV28, the J gene TRBJ2-7, with TRBD2 identical over 10 bases. V lost 2 bases and J lost 3; bases outside the gene matches: 7. The length of the CDR3 is 16 residues. Germline V gene data show CDR1 as MDHEN and CDR2 as SYDVKM. For the CDR3, the DNA is TGTGCCAGCAGTTTAGGATGGCTAGCGGGGGACTACGAGCAGTACTTC. Its translation: CASSLGWLAGDYEQYF.

The chain recombines TRBV6-6 with TRBJ2-7, with 8 bases matching TRBD2. CDR1 MNHNY and CDR2 SVGAGI come from the germline V gene (reference sequence). The V segment lost 6 bases and the J segment 2 bases; nucleotides outside the gene matches: 6. The CDR3 is 14 residues long. The CDR3 nucleotides are TGTGCCAGCAGAAGCGGGGGAGACGCCTACGAGCAGTACTTC. Translation: CASRSGGDAYEQYF.

The table lists this clone with a few counts. The gene calls are TRBV10-1 and TRBJ1-2; D ambiguous. The ends were cut back, 5 bases at V and 4 bases at J, with 11 bases in the middle. The CDR3 has 13 amino acids. Germline V gives CDR1 WNHNN, CDR2 SYGVQD (reference sequence). The CDR3 DNA reads as TGCGCCAGCAGTCCCAGACTTGGCTATGGCTACACCTTC. It specifies CASSPRLGYGYTF.

The J gene is TRBJ2-7, the V gene TRBV5-6; D perhaps matches TRBD1 (6 bases). The CDR3 consists of 15 residues. V was pared by 2 bases and J by 6 bases, with 18 bases between. Germline V gene data show CDR1 as SGHDT and CDR2 as YYEEEE. The CDR3 DNA sequence: TGTGCCAGCAGCTTCGGATGGTTTCAGGGGCGCGAGCAGTACTTC. It is translated as CASSFGWFQGREQYF.

The genes are TRBV5-4 and TRBJ2-7, with 9 positions matching TRBD1. CDR1 and CDR2 from the germline V gene are SGHNT and YYREEE (reference sequence). J lost 0 bases, V lost 9 bases, and 4 bases had no gene match. There are 13 residues in the CDR3. CDR3 bases: TGTGCCACAGGACAGGGGCACTCCTACGAGCAGTACTTC. Translated: CATGQGHSYEQYF.

On this clone: Other DNA sequences in the sample encode the same CDR3. CDR3 residues: CASSPGDNQPQHF. In DNA form, the CDR3 reads TGTGCCAGCTCACCGGGCGATAATCAGCCCCAGCATTTT. The V and J genes are TRBV18 and TRBJ1-5; D ambiguous. In germline, CDR1 is KGHSH, CDR2 LQKENI. Trimming stripped 3 bases from V and 4 bases from J, with 7 bases between. The CDR3 length is 13 residues.